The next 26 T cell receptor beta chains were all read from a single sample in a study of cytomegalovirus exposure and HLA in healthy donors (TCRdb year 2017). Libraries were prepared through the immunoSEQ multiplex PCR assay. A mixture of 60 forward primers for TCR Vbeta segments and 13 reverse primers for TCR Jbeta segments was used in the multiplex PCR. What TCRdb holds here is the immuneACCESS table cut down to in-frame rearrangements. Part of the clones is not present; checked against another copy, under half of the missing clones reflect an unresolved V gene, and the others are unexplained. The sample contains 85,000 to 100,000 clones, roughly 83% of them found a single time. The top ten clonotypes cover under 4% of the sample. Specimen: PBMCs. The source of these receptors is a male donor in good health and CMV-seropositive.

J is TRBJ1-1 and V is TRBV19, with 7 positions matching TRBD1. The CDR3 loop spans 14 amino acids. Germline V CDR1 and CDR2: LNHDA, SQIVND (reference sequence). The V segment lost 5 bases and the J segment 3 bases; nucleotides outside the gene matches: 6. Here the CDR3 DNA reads TGTGCCAGTAGTCCACGACAGGGTTACACTGAAGCTTTCTTT. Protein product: CASSPRQGYTEAFF.

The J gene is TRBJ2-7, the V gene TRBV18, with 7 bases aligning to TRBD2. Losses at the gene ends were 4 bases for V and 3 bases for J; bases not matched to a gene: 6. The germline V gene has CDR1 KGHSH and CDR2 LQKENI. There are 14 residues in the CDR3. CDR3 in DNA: TGTGCCAGCTCACTTGCCGGGACTATCTACGAGCAGTACTTC. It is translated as CASSLAGTIYEQYF.

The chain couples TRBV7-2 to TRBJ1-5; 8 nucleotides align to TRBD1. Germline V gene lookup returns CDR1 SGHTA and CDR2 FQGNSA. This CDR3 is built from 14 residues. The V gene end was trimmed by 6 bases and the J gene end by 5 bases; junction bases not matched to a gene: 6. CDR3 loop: CASRSGGADQPQHF. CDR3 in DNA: TGTGCCAGCAGATCAGGGGGCGCGGATCAGCCCCAGCATTTT.

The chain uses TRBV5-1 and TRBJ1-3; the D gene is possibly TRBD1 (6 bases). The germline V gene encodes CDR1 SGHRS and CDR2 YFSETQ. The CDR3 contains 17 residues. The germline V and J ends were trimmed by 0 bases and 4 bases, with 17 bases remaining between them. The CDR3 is CASSLGGGQTLGNTIYF. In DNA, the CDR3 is TGCGCCAGCAGCTTGGGGGGCGGACAGACTCTCGGAAACACCATATATTTT.

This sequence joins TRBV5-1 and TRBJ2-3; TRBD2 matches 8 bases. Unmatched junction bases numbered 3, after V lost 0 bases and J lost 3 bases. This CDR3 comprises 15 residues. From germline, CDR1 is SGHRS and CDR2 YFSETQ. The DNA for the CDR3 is TGCGCCAGCAGCTTGGAGCGGGGGATTACAGATACGCAGTATTTT. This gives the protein CASSLERGITDTQYF.

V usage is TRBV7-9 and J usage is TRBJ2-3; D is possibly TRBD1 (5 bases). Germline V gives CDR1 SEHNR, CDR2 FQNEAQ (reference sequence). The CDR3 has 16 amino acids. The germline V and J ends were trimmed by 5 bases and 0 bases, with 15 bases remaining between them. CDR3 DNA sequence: TGTGCCAGCAGCCCAGGGCGTGGGGTTAGCACAGATACGCAGTATTTT. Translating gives CASSPGRGVSTDTQYF. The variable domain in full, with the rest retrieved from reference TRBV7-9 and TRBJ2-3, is DTGVSQNPRHKITKRGQNVTFRCDPISEHNRLYWYRQTLGQGPEFLTYFQNEAQLEKSRLLSDRFSAERPKGSFSTLEIQRTEQGDSAMYLCASSPGRGVSTDTQYFGPGTRLTVL.

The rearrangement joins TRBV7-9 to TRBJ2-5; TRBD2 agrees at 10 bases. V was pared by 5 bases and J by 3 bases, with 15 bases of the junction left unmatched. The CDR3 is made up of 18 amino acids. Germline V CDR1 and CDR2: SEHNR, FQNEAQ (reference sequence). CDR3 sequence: CASSPQSLAGAFKETQYF. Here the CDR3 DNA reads TGTGCCAGCAGCCCCCAGAGCCTAGCGGGGGCCTTTAAAGAGACCCAGTACTTC.

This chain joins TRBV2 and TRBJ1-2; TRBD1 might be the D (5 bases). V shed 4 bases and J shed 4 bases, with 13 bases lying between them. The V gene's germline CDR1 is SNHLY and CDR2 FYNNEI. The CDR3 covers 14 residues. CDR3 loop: CASSGVGATYGYTF. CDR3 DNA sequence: TGTGCCAGCAGTGGTGTAGGGGCTACCTATGGCTACACCTTC. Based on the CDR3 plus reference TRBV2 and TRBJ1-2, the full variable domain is EPEVTQTPSHQVTQMGQEVILRCVPISNHLYFYWYRQILGQKVEFLVSFYNNEISEKSEIFDDQFSVERPDGSNFTLKIRSTKLEDSAMYFCASSGVGATYGYTFGSGTRLTVV.

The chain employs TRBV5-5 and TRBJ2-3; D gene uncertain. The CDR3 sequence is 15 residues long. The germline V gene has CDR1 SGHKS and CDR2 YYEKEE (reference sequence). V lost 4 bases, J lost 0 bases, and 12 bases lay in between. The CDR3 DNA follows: TGTGCCAGCAGCACGGTATACTTTAGCACAGATACGCAGTATTTT. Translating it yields CASSTVYFSTDTQYF.

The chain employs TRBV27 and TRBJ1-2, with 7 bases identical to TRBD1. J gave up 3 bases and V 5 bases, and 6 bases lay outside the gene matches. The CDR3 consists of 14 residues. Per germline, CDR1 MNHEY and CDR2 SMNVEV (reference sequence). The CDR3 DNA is TGTGCCAGCAGTCCTAGACAGGGCCACTATGGCTACACCTTC. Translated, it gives CASSPRQGHYGYTF.

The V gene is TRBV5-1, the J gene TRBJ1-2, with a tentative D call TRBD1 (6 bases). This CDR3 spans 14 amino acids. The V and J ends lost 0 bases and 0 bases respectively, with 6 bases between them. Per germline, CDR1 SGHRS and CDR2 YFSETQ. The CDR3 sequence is CASSLAGANYGYTF. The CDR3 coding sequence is TGCGCCAGCAGCTTGGCAGGGGCTAACTATGGCTACACCTTC.

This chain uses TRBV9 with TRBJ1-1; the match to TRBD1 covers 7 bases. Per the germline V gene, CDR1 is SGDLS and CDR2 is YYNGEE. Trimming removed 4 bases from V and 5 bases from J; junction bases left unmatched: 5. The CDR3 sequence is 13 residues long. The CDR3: CASSRGRRTEAFF. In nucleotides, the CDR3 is TGTGCCAGCAGCAGGGGGCGCCGGACTGAAGCTTTCTTT.

The CDR3, as DNA: TGTGCCAGCAGCACTACAAGGAAATCTGGAAACACCATATATTTT. The encoded protein is CASSTTRKSGNTIYF. This chain joins TRBV5-6 and TRBJ1-3; no definite D call. The CDR3 is 15 amino acids. The ends were cut back, 4 bases at V and 1 base at J, with 12 bases in the middle. Germline V gene data show CDR1 as SGHDT and CDR2 as YYEEEE.

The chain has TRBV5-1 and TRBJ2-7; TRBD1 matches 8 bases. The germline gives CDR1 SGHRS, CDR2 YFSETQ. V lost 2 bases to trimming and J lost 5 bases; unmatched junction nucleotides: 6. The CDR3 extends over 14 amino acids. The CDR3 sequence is CASSFGQGGHEQYF. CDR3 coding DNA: TGCGCCAGCAGCTTTGGACAGGGAGGACACGAGCAGTACTTC.

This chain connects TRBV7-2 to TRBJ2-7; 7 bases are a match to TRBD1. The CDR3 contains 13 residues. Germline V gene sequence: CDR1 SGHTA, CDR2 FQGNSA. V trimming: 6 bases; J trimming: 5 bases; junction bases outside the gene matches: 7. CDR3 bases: TGTGCCAGCAGACGCTACAGGGGACACGAGCAGTACTTC. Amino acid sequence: CASRRYRGHEQYF.

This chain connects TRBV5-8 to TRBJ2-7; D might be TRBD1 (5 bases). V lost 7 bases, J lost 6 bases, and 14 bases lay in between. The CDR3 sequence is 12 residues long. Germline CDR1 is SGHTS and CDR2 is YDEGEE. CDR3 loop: CASRAGPLEQYF. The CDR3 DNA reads TGTGCCAGCCGGGCAGGGCCCCTCGAGCAGTACTTC.

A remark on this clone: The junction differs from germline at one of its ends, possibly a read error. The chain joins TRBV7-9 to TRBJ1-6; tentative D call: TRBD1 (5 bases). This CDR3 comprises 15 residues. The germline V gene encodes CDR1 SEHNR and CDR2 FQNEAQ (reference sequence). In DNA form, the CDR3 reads TGTTCCAGCAGCCCTTCTGACAGCGTAAATTCACCCCTCCACTTT. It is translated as CSSSPSDSVNSPLHF.

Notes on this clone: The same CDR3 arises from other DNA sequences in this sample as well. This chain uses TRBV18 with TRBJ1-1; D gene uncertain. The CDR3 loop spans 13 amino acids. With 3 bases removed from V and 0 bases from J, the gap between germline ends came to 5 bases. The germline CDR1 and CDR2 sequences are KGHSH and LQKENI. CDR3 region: CASSPDMNTEAFF. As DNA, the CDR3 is TGTGCCAGCTCACCCGACATGAACACTGAAGCTTTCTTT.

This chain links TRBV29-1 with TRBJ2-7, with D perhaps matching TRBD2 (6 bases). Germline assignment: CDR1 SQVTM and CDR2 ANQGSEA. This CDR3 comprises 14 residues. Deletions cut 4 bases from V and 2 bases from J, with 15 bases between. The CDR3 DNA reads TGCAGCGTTGGAGGAGGGCGAACCACCTACGAGCAGTACTTC. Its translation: CSVGGGRTTYEQYF.

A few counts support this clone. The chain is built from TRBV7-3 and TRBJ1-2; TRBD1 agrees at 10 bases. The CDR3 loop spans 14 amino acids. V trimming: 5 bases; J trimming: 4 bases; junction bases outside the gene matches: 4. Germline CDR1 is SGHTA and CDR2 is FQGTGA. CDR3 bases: TGTGCCAGCAGCCCGGACAGGGGGGGCTATGGCTACACCTTC. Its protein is CASSPDRGGYGYTF. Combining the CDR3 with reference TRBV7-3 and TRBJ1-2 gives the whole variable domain GAGVSQTPSNKVTEKGKYVELRCDPISGHTALYWYRQSLGQGPEFLIYFQGTGAADDSGLPNDRFFAVRPEGSVSTLKIQRTERGDSAVYLCASSPDRGGYGYTFGSGTRLTVV.

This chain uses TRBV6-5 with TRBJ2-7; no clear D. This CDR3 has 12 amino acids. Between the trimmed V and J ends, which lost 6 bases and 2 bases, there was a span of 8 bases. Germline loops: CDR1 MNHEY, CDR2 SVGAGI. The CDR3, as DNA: TGTGCCAGCAGGCCCTCGGCCTACGAGCAGTACTTC. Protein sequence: CASRPSAYEQYF.

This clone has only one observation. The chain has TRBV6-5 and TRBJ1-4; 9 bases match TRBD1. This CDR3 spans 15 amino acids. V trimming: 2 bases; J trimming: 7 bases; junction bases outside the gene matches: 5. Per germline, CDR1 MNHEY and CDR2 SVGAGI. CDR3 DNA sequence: TGTGCCAGCAGTTACACCGGGACAGGGCCTGAAAAACTGTTTTTT. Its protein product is CASSYTGTGPEKLFF.

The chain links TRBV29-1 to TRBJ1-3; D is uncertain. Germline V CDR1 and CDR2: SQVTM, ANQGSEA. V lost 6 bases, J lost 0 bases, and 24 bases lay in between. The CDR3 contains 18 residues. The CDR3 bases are TGCAGCGTGGAGACGAACATCGACCTAAGAAACTCTGGAAACACCATATATTTT. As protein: CSVETNIDLRNSGNTIYF.

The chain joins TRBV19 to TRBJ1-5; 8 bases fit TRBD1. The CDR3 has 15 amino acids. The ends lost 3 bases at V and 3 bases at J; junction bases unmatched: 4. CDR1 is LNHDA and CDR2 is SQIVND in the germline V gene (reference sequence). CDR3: CASSIVQGVNQPQHF. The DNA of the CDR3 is TGTGCCAGTAGTATCGTACAGGGGGTCAATCAGCCCCAGCATTTT.

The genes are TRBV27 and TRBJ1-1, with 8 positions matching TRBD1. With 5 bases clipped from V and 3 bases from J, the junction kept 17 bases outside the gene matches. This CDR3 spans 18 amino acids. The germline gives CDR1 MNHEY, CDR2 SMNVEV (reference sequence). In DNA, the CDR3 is TGTGCCAGCAGTCTTGTCCCGGACAGGGCGCGCCCCTACACTGAAGCTTTCTTT. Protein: CASSLVPDRARPYTEAFF.

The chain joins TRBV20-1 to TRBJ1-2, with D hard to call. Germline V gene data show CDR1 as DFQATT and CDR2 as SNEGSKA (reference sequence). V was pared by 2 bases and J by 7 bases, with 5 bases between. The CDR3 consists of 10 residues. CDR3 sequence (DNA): TGCAGTGCTAGAACAGCTGGCTACACCTTC. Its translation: CSARTAGYTF.